The text below deals with one T cell receptor beta chain. This sample was taken from a study of blood T cell repertoires in COVID-19. The overall study: Spain, Italy and the United States supplied samples that represented acute and convalescent COVID-19. PBMCs, B-cell-depleted T cells, or T cells provided the cDNA or gDNA that made up the material.

In the original workflow: Estimation of nucleated cell counts was performed using reference gene primer amplification. The method was immunoSEQ multiplex PCR; TCRdb's version includes in-frame clones alone and lacks a portion of them. The D gene and trimming were derived from the DNA, and the V and J assignments and clone size from that table. The sample includes 70,000 to 100,000 clones, about nine tenths of them seen just once. CDR1 MDHEN and CDR2 SYDVKM come from the germline V gene. Losses at the gene ends were 6 bases for V and 5 bases for J; bases not matched to a gene: 8. The CDR3 is 15 residues long.

The receptor was derived from a human donor in a cohort sampled during active COVID-19. The chain couples TRBV28 to TRBJ2-7, with 12 nucleotides matching TRBD2. The sample consisted of peripheral blood. The DNA of the CDR3 is TGTGCCAGCAGCCAACCTAGCGGGAGGGCGGACGAGCAGTACTTC. It yields the protein CASSQPSGRADEQYF.